These 8 T cell receptor beta chains came from one sample sequenced in a study of OX40 agonist ivuxolimab in advanced cancers. Here immunoSEQ multiplex PCR was the method, and the copy in TCRdb shows in-frame clones only, minus some. The sample lists approximately 61,000 clones, nearly 90% occurring once. The material was CD4+ or CD8+ T cells sorted from blood, obtained in a trial of the OX40 agonist ivuxolimab. These receptor sequences come from an adult with an advanced solid tumor such as melanoma, head and neck, liver or kidney cancer.

The V and J genes are TRBV6-5 and TRBJ1-5; tentative D call: TRBD1 (6 bases). CDR3 length: 14 amino acids. Germline loops: CDR1 MNHEY, CDR2 SVGAGI. V dropped 2 bases and J dropped 7 bases, with 12 bases sitting between them. The CDR3 loop is CASSYGGAEQPQHF. CDR3 nucleotide sequence: TGTGCCAGCAGTTACGGGGGCGCGGAACAGCCCCAGCATTTT.

This clone has only one observation. Other DNA sequences in the same sample also yield this CDR3. J is TRBJ2-7 and V is TRBV19; D possibly matches TRBD1 or TRBD2 (5 bases each). From germline, CDR1 is LNHDA and CDR2 SQIVND (reference sequence). Trimming shortened V by 4 bases and J by 2 bases, and 9 bases separated the two germline ends. The CDR3 runs to 13 residues. CDR3 DNA: TGTGCCAGTAGTACGGGGCAGACCTACGAGCAGTACTTC. Translated: CASSTGQTYEQYF.

This clone appeared once. V gene TRBV5-1 combines with J gene TRBJ1-5, with TRBD1 matching over 11 bases. Trimming at V came to 4 bases and at J to 5 bases, leaving 2 bases not matched to a gene. The CDR3 runs 14 residues. Germline loops: CDR1 SGHRS, CDR2 YFSETQ. CDR3 nucleotide sequence: TGCGCCAGCAGCACGGGACAGGGGGATCAGCCCCAGCATTTT. Its protein product is CASSTGQGDQPQHF.

The V gene is TRBV6-4, the J gene TRBJ2-3; D is perhaps TRBD2 (5 bases). Germline lookup yields CDR1 MRHNA and CDR2 SNTAGT. The germline V and J ends were trimmed by 2 bases and 2 bases, with 14 bases remaining between them. The length of the CDR3 is 16 residues. The CDR3 nucleotides are TGTGCCAGCAGTGACCCGATCGGGGAAATCACAGATACGCAGTATTTT. As protein: CASSDPIGEITDTQYF.

DNA of the CDR3: TGTGCCTGGAGTGTCTGGGACCGTAACTATGGCTACACCTTC. Amino acid sequence: CAWSVWDRNYGYTF. The genes are TRBV30 and TRBJ1-2; perhaps TRBD1 as D (5 bases). From germline, CDR1 is GTSNPN and CDR2 SVGIG (reference sequence). This CDR3 region has 14 residues. V shed 0 bases and J shed 1 base, with 9 bases lying between them.

The J gene is TRBJ2-7, the V gene TRBV9, with 15 positions matching TRBD2. The CDR3 covers 17 residues. The J segment lost 5 bases and the V segment lost 4 bases, leaving 10 bases of the junction unmatched. Germline values: CDR1 SGDLS, CDR2 YYNGEE. CDR3 in DNA: TGTGCCAGCAGCTCGCCGGGACTAGCGGGAGGAAGAGACGAGCAGTACTTC. This gives the protein CASSSPGLAGGRDEQYF.

CDR3 protein: CASSESGPVGYEQYF. The DNA of the CDR3 is TGCGCCAGCAGTGAGTCAGGTCCAGTGGGGTACGAGCAGTACTTC. This rearrangement joins TRBV10-1 to TRBJ2-7; D is unclear. The V and J ends lost 0 bases and 4 bases respectively, with 13 bases between them. The CDR3 is 15 residues long. Germline V lookup: CDR1 WNHNN, CDR2 SYGVQD (reference sequence).

The V call is TRBV4-3, the J call TRBJ2-3; 9 nucleotides line up with TRBD2. From germline, CDR1 is LGHNA and CDR2 YSLEER. V trimming: 1 base; J trimming: 7 bases; junction bases outside the gene matches: 6. The CDR3 has 15 residues. The CDR3 loop is CASSQAVAGVHTQYF. The CDR3 region has the DNA TGCGCCAGCAGCCAAGCGGTAGCGGGAGTTCATACGCAGTATTTT.